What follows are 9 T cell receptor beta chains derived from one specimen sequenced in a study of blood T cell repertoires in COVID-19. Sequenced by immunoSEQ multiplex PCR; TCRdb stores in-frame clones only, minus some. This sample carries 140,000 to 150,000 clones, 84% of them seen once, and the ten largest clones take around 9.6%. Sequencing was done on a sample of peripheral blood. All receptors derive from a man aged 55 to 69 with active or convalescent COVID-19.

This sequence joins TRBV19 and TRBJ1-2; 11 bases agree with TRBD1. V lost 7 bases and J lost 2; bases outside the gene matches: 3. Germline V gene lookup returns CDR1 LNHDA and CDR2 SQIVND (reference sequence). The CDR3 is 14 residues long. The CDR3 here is CASTRDRGNYGYTF. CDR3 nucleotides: TGTGCCAGTACCAGGGACAGGGGGAACTATGGCTACACCTTC.

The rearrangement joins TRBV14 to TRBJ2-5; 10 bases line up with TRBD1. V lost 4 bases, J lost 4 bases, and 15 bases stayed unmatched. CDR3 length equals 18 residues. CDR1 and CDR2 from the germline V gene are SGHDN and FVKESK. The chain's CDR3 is CASSLIVTGGSSGETQYF. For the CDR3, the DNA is TGTGCCAGCAGCCTTATTGTGACAGGGGGCTCAAGCGGAGAGACCCAGTACTTC.

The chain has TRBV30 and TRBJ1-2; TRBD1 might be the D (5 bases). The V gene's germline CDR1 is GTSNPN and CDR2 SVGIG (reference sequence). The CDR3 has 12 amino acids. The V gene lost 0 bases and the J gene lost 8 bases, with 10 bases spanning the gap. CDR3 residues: CAWSVSGRGYTF. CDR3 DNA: TGTGCCTGGAGTGTATCAGGGCGAGGCTACACCTTC.

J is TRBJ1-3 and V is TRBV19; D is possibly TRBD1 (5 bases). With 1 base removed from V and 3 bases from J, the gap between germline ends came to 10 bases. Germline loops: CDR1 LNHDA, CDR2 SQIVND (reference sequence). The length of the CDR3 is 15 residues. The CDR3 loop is CASSIGSGFGNTIYF. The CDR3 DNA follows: TGTGCCAGTAGTATAGGGTCAGGGTTTGGAAACACCATATATTTT. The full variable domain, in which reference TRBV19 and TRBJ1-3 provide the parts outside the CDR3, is DGGITQSPKYLFRKEGQNVTLSCEQNLNHDAMYWYRQDPGQGLRLIYYSQIVNDFQKGDIAEGYSVSREKKESFPLTVTSAQKNPTAFYLCASSIGSGFGNTIYFGEGSWLTVV.

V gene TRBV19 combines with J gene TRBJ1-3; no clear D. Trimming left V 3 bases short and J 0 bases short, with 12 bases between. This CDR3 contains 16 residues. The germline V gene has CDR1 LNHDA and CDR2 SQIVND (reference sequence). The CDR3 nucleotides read TGTGCCAGTAGTATTCTAGGAACCGACTCTGGAAACACCATATATTTT. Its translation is CASSILGTDSGNTIYF.

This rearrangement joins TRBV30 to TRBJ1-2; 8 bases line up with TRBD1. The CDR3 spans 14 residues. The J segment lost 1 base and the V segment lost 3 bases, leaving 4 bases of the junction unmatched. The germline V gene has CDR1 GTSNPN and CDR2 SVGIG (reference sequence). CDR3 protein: CAWSGTGFNYGYTF. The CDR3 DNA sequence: TGTGCCTGGAGCGGGACAGGATTTAACTATGGCTACACCTTC.

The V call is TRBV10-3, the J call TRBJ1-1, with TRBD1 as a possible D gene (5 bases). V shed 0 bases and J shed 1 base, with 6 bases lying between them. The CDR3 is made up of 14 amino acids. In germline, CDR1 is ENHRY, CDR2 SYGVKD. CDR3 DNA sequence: TGTGCCATCAGTGAGTCCGGGGGGAACACTGAAGCTTTCTTT. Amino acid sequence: CAISESGGNTEAFF.

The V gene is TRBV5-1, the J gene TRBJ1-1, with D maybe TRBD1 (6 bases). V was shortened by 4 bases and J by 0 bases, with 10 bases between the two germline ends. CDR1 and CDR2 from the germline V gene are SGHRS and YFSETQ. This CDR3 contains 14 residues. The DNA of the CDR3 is TGCGCCAGCAGCGAGGACAGCCTGAACACTGAAGCTTTCTTT. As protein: CASSEDSLNTEAFF.

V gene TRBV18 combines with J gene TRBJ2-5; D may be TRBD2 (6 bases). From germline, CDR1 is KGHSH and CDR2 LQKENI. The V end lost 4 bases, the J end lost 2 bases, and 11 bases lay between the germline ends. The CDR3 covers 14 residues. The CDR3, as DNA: TGTGCCAGCTCACGACTAGTGGAGCAAGAGACCCAGTACTTC. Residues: CASSRLVEQETQYF. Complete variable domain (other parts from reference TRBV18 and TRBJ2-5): NAGVMQNPRHLVRRRGQEARLRCSPMKGHSHVYWYRQLPEEGLKFMVYLQKENIIDESGMPKERFSAEFPKEGPSILRIQQVVRGDSAAYFCASSRLVEQETQYFGPGTRLLVL.